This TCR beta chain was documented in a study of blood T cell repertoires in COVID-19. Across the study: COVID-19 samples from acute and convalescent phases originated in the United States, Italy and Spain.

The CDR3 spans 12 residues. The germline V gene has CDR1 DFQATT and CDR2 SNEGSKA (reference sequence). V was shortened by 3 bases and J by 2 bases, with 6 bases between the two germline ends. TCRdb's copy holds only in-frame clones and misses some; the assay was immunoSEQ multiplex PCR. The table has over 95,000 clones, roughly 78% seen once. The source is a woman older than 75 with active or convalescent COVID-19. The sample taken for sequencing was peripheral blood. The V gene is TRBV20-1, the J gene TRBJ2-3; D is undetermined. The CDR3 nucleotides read TGCAGTGCTAGTTCTAACACAGATACGCAGTATTTT. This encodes CSASSNTDTQYF.